The 9 T cell receptor beta chains presented below share a single source sample, sequenced in a study of spatial heterogeneity in lung cancer. Described time point: sample taken at primary tumor resection. The authors sequenced whole RNA from tumor, nontumor lung or frozen PBMC without sorting. MiXCR was run by TCRdb on the 5' RACE reads, yielding one entry per CDR3 protein. The repertoire includes fewer than 1,500 distinct CDR3 sequences, over 7.5% of them detected once, and under 12% sits in the top ten. Sample: normal lung tissue next to the tumor, taken at surgery. The receptors stem from a female donor with early-stage non-small cell lung cancer.

By frequency in the sample, this clonotype is large. The V gene is TRBV27, the J gene TRBJ2-2; no definite D call. V was cut by 5 bases and J by 5 bases, with 12 bases left in between. CDR3 size: 14 residues. CDR1 MNHEY and CDR2 SMNVEV come from the germline V gene (reference sequence). Here the CDR3 reads CASSKLSDTGELFF. DNA for the CDR3: TGTGCCAGCAGTAAACTATCCGATACCGGGGAGCTGTTTTTT.

In its sample, this clonotype is medium-sized (0.01 to 0.1%). This chain joins TRBV20-1 and TRBJ2-1, with D perhaps assigned TRBD1 or TRBD2 (7 bases each). CDR3 length: 13 amino acids. The germline V gene has CDR1 DFQATT and CDR2 SNEGSKA (reference sequence). V shed 2 bases and J shed 7 bases, with 12 bases lying between them. In DNA form, the CDR3 reads TGCAGTGCTAGACGACAGGGAGGGAATGAGCAGTTCTTC. Translation: CSARRQGGNEQFF.

This clonotype qualifies as medium-sized. The chain links TRBV6-5 to TRBJ1-1, with 7 bases aligning to TRBD1. Germline V gene sequence: CDR1 MNHEY, CDR2 SVGAGI. This CDR3 has 13 residues. Trimming cost V 11 bases and J 5 bases; bases outside gene matches: 11. For the CDR3, the DNA is TGTGCCTGCAAGGGGGCTGGGAGAACTGAAGCTTTCTTT. This encodes CACKGAGRTEAFF.

This clonotype was seen ten or more times. The rearrangement uses TRBV7-8 and TRBJ1-5; possibly TRBD1 for D (5 bases). V was pared by 3 bases and J by 4 bases, with 10 bases between. Germline lookup yields CDR1 SGHVS and CDR2 FQNEAQ. The CDR3 has 14 residues. Written as DNA, the CDR3 is TGTGCCAGCAGCTTCGACAGCTTTAATCAGCCCCAGCATTTT. It is translated as CASSFDSFNQPQHF. Combining the CDR3 with reference TRBV7-8 and TRBJ1-5 gives the whole variable domain GAGVSQSPRYKVAKRGQDVALRCDPISGHVSLFWYQQALGQGPEFLTYFQNEAQLDKSGLPSDRFFAERPEGSVSTLKIQRTQQEDSAVYLCASSFDSFNQPQHFGDGTRLSIL.

This clonotype qualifies as medium-sized. This rearrangement joins TRBV28 to TRBJ2-7; TRBD1 matches 9 bases. Looked up from germline, CDR1 is MDHEN and CDR2 is SYDVKM. V was pared by 4 bases and J by 7 bases, with 8 bases of the junction left unmatched. CDR3 length equals 14 residues. CDR3 protein: CASSSGTGWVEQYF. The CDR3 DNA sequence: TGTGCCAGCAGTTCCGGGACAGGGTGGGTTGAGCAGTACTTC.

This clonotype is large by share. The V call is TRBV7-2, the J call TRBJ2-7, with TRBD2 as a possible D gene (6 bases). This CDR3 comprises 16 residues. V gave up 1 base and J gave up 3 bases, with 16 bases separating them. Germline V gene data show CDR1 as SGHTA and CDR2 as FQGNSA. In DNA form, the CDR3 reads TGTGCCAGCAGCTTAGTCCTTTCTAGCGTGGACTACGAGCAGTACTTC. It translates to CASSLVLSSVDYEQYF.

This clonotype is medium-sized within its sample. The V and J genes are TRBV5-1 and TRBJ1-2; D not certain. The CDR3 extends over 13 amino acids. V dropped 1 base and J dropped 6 bases, with 10 bases sitting between them. Germline V gives CDR1 SGHRS, CDR2 YFSETQ. CDR3 in amino acids: CASSLLGADGYTF. DNA for the CDR3: TGCGCCAGCAGCTTGTTAGGTGCTGATGGCTACACCTTC.

This clonotype rates as large (0.1 to 1%). This chain uses TRBV7-2 with TRBJ1-1, with TRBD1 identical over 11 bases. The trim removed 5 bases at V and 2 bases at J, leaving 13 bases unmatched. This CDR3 region has 18 residues. Germline V gene data show CDR1 as SGHTA and CDR2 as FQGNSA. In DNA form, the CDR3 reads TGTGCCAGCAGCACCTGGACAGGGGGCTTGGACAGAAACACTGAAGCTTTCTTT. Amino acid sequence: CASSTWTGGLDRNTEAFF.

This chain joins TRBV19 and TRBJ1-6; D is unclear. The V and J ends lost 2 bases and 4 bases respectively, with 9 bases between them. The germline V gene encodes CDR1 LNHDA and CDR2 SQIVND (reference sequence). CDR3 length: 15 residues. In DNA, the CDR3 is TGTGCCAGTAGTATACAGGCGACTTATAATTCACCCCTCCACTTT. As protein: CASSIQATYNSPLHF.